Below are 30 T cell receptor beta chains sequenced from a single sample in a study of OX40 agonist ivuxolimab in advanced cancers. Measured with immunoSEQ multiplex PCR; TCRdb has only the in-frame clones, and not every one. The sample has some 54,000 clones, roughly nine tenths seen once. Sample: CD4+ or CD8+ T cells sorted from blood, taken in a trial of the OX40 agonist ivuxolimab. Source of these receptors: an adult with an advanced solid tumor such as melanoma, head and neck, liver or kidney cancer.

The chain has TRBV19 and TRBJ2-5; D not resolved. V lost 4 bases, J lost 3 bases, and 9 bases lay in between. CDR3 length: 13 residues. In germline, CDR1 is LNHDA, CDR2 SQIVND (reference sequence). DNA of the CDR3: TGTGCCAGTAGTACCGACCTTGAAGAGACCCAGTACTTC. Amino acid sequence: CASSTDLEETQYF.

The chain has TRBV5-4 and TRBJ2-3; D call uncertain. The CDR3 extends over 12 amino acids. Between the trimmed V and J ends, which lost 3 bases and 1 base, there was a span of 3 bases. Germline CDR1 reads SGHNT; CDR2 reads YYREEE (reference sequence). The CDR3 DNA follows: TGTGCCAGCAGCTGGGGCACAGATACGCAGTATTTT. Its translation: CASSWGTDTQYF.

The chain combines TRBV19 with TRBJ1-3; D is uncertain. With 5 bases removed from V and 1 base from J, the gap between germline ends came to 6 bases. Germline CDR1 reads LNHDA; CDR2 reads SQIVND (reference sequence). This CDR3 spans 13 amino acids. The CDR3 bases are TGTGCCAGTAGTTGGAAATCTGGAAACACCATATATTTT. Translation gives CASSWKSGNTIYF.

A single count supports this clone. The chain is built from TRBV5-6 and TRBJ1-2, with 8 bases lining up with TRBD1. The germline V gene encodes CDR1 SGHDT and CDR2 YYEEEE. The CDR3 is 14 residues long. The V and J ends lost 4 bases and 8 bases, in that order; junction bases with no gene match: 10. The CDR3 loop reads CASSPDRAPIGYTF. DNA for the CDR3: TGTGCCAGCAGCCCGGACAGGGCCCCTATCGGCTACACCTTC.

This chain joins TRBV6-6 and TRBJ2-2; D is uncertain. This CDR3 comprises 12 residues. Germline-derived CDR1 and CDR2 are MNHNY and SVGAGI (reference sequence). V shed 6 bases and J shed 6 bases, with 8 bases lying between them. CDR3 amino acids: CASSWSAGELFF. The CDR3 DNA sequence: TGTGCCAGCAGCTGGTCGGCCGGGGAGCTGTTTTTT.

V gene TRBV6-1 combines with J gene TRBJ1-1; D is uncertain. Per the germline V gene, CDR1 is MNHNS and CDR2 is SASEGT. The V end lost 1 base, the J end lost 8 bases, and 14 bases lay between the germline ends. This CDR3 is built from 14 residues. CDR3 in DNA: TGTGCCAGCAGTGAAGGGGCTGGAGGGCCGGAAGCTTTCTTT. This sequence encodes CASSEGAGGPEAFF.

This clone is a singleton in its sample. V gene TRBV9 combines with J gene TRBJ2-1; no reliable D call. The CDR3 sequence is 13 residues long. Germline V gene sequence: CDR1 SGDLS, CDR2 YYNGEE. V was trimmed by 1 base and J by 4 bases, leaving 6 bases between them. CDR3 sequence: CASSVQLYNEQFF. The CDR3 coding sequence is TGTGCCAGCAGCGTACAGCTTTACAATGAGCAGTTCTTC.

This chain joins TRBV5-6 and TRBJ2-7, with D perhaps given as TRBD1 or TRBD2 (5 bases each). V lost 6 bases and J 6 bases, leaving 16 bases between the germline ends. This CDR3 spans 13 amino acids. Germline V gives CDR1 SGHDT, CDR2 YYEEEE. For the CDR3, the DNA is TGTGCCAGCAAGTTGGGGGTGGTGAGCGAGCAGTACTTC. The encoded protein is CASKLGVVSEQYF.

The rearrangement uses TRBV5-6 and TRBJ1-5, with no clear D. The V and J ends lost 2 bases and 0 bases respectively, with 15 bases between them. Germline CDR1 is SGHDT and CDR2 is YYEEEE. The CDR3 spans 17 residues. DNA of the CDR3: TGTGCCAGCAGCTTTACTAATGGTCATTATAGCAATCAGCCCCAGCATTTT. It encodes CASSFTNGHYSNQPQHF.

The CDR3 DNA follows: TGTGCCAGCAGTGAAAGAGACGGCTTCTATGGCTACACCTTC. It translates to CASSERDGFYGYTF. The rearrangement links TRBV2 to TRBJ1-2; D unclear. V gave up 2 bases and J gave up 4 bases, with 11 bases separating them. CDR1 and CDR2 from the germline V gene are SNHLY and FYNNEI. CDR3 size: 14 residues.

The CDR3 bases are TGTGCCAGTCAACCTAACGAGGACAGGGGCTTGGCTTTCTTT. This translates into CASQPNEDRGLAFF. The chain carries TRBV19 and TRBJ1-1, with 9 bases aligning to TRBD1. This CDR3 region has 14 residues. From germline, CDR1 is LNHDA and CDR2 SQIVND (reference sequence). The ends lost 8 bases at V and 11 bases at J; junction bases unmatched: 15.

This sequence joins TRBV7-6 and TRBJ1-1; D gene uncertain. V dropped 5 bases and J dropped 0 bases, with 7 bases sitting between them. CDR3 length: 13 amino acids. Germline CDR1 reads SGHVS; CDR2 reads FNYEAQ. CDR3 DNA sequence: TGTGCCAGCAGCACCTCGATGAACACTGAAGCTTTCTTT. It specifies CASSTSMNTEAFF.

This clone was counted a single time. J is TRBJ1-1 and V is TRBV19; weak D call: TRBD1 (6 bases). The germline V gene encodes CDR1 LNHDA and CDR2 SQIVND (reference sequence). V was trimmed by 8 bases and J by 3 bases, leaving 16 bases between them. This CDR3 region has 14 residues. CDR3 residues: CASHQQGIDTEAFF. For the CDR3, the DNA is TGTGCCAGTCATCAGCAGGGGATTGACACTGAAGCTTTCTTT.

The V gene is TRBV19, the J gene TRBJ1-1; 11 nucleotides line up with TRBD1. Unmatched junction bases numbered 5, after V lost 7 bases and J lost 4 bases. The germline CDR1 and CDR2 sequences are LNHDA and SQIVND (reference sequence). The CDR3 runs to 14 residues. The CDR3 spells CASTLGTGGTEAFF. DNA for the CDR3: TGTGCCAGTACCCTTGGGACAGGGGGCACTGAAGCTTTCTTT.

The chain combines TRBV19 with TRBJ1-1; no clear D. The ends were cut back, 5 bases at V and 1 base at J, with 11 bases in the middle. In germline, CDR1 is LNHDA, CDR2 SQIVND (reference sequence). CDR3 length equals 14 residues. CDR3 amino acids: CASSLGFGNTEAFF. The DNA of the CDR3 is TGTGCCAGTAGTCTTGGTTTCGGGAACACTGAAGCTTTCTTT.

The chain employs TRBV13 and TRBJ2-7; 9 nucleotides line up with TRBD1. The CDR3 length is 19 residues. Germline CDR1 PRHDT, CDR2 FYEKMQ (reference sequence). Losses at the gene ends were 5 bases for V and 1 base for J; bases not matched to a gene: 18. CDR3 DNA: TGTGCCAGCAGCGGGAACCGGGACAGGGACCCCCTAGGGTCCTACGAGCAGTACTTC. Its protein is CASSGNRDRDPLGSYEQYF.

This clone was recorded only once. The chain uses TRBV6-5 and TRBJ2-3; 8 nucleotides match TRBD1. J lost 6 bases, V lost 8 bases, and 10 bases had no gene match. CDR3 length: 14 amino acids. The V gene's germline CDR1 is MNHEY and CDR2 SVGAGI. The CDR3 DNA reads TGTGCCAGCTTAGGACAGGGCGGAGAGGATACGCAGTATTTT. This encodes CASLGQGGEDTQYF.

The chain joins TRBV7-9 to TRBJ2-1, with D maybe TRBD1 (6 bases). The V and J ends lost 4 bases and 5 bases respectively, with 9 bases between them. Germline V gives CDR1 SEHNR, CDR2 FQNEAQ (reference sequence). The CDR3 covers 13 residues. The CDR3 region is CASSSDSNNEQFF. The DNA for the CDR3 is TGTGCCAGCAGCTCGGACAGCAACAATGAGCAGTTCTTC.

The chain has TRBV14 and TRBJ1-2; 7 bases line up with TRBD1. Germline values: CDR1 SGHDN, CDR2 FVKESK. The CDR3 spans 15 residues. V lost 1 base to trimming and J lost 4 bases; unmatched junction nucleotides: 6. This CDR3 reads CASSQVGGSGYGYTF. The CDR3 region has the DNA TGTGCCAGCAGCCAAGTAGGGGGCAGCGGCTATGGCTACACCTTC.

J is TRBJ2-1 and V is TRBV11-2, with a tentative D call TRBD2 (6 bases). The CDR3 spans 18 residues. CDR1 and CDR2 (germline): SGHAT, FQNNGV. Trimming removed 3 bases from V and 6 bases from J, with 24 bases in between. CDR3 amino acids: CASSFPGLRAFWGNEQFF. CDR3 DNA: TGTGCCAGCAGCTTCCCGGGACTCAGGGCTTTCTGGGGCAATGAGCAGTTCTTC.

This chain connects TRBV19 to TRBJ2-1, with D perhaps TRBD1 (6 bases). There are 13 residues in the CDR3. Deletions cut 6 bases from V and 8 bases from J, with 14 bases between. The germline V gene encodes CDR1 LNHDA and CDR2 SQIVND (reference sequence). This chain's CDR3 is CASRDLQGHEQFF. The DNA for the CDR3 is TGTGCCAGTAGGGACTTACAGGGCCATGAGCAGTTCTTC. Supplemented by reference TRBV19 and TRBJ2-1, the full variable domain reads DGGITQSPKYLFRKEGQNVTLSCEQNLNHDAMYWYRQDPGQGLRLIYYSQIVNDFQKGDIAEGYSVSREKKESFPLTVTSAQKNPTAFYLCASRDLQGHEQFFGPGTRLTVL.

The rearrangement uses TRBV4-3 and TRBJ1-1, with TRBD1 matching over 9 bases. Unmatched junction bases numbered 3, after V lost 3 bases and J lost 1 base. The CDR3 spans 15 residues. Per the germline V gene, CDR1 is LGHNA and CDR2 is YSLEER. The CDR3 bases are TGCGCCAGCAGCCAGGACAGGGGAGGGAACACTGAAGCTTTCTTT. Protein sequence: CASSQDRGGNTEAFF.

The chain links TRBV5-4 to TRBJ1-1; D call uncertain. V lost 2 bases, J lost 0 bases, and 11 bases lay in between. CDR3 size: 15 residues. Germline V CDR1 and CDR2: SGHNT, YYREEE (reference sequence). CDR3 in amino acids: CASSLEAGMNTEAFF. The CDR3 DNA follows: TGTGCCAGCAGCTTAGAGGCGGGGATGAACACTGAAGCTTTCTTT.

The gene calls are TRBV11-3 and TRBJ2-2; D is ambiguous. This CDR3 comprises 11 residues. The V end lost 3 bases, the J end lost 6 bases, and 2 bases lay between the germline ends. CDR1 is SGHNT and CDR2 is YENEEA in the germline V gene. The CDR3 region has the DNA TGTGCCAGCAGCTTGGCCGGGGAGCTGTTTTTT. This translates into CASSLAGELFF.

The chain recombines TRBV27 with TRBJ2-5; D might be TRBD2 (6 bases). Germline V gene lookup returns CDR1 MNHEY and CDR2 SMNVEV (reference sequence). This CDR3 region has 14 residues. Trimming removed 3 bases from V and 5 bases from J, with 13 bases in between. The CDR3 DNA reads TGTGCCAGCAGTTTGGTGGGGGGTCGGGAGACCCAGTACTTC. Residues: CASSLVGGRETQYF.

The chain uses TRBV9 and TRBJ1-5, with D possibly TRBD1 on 6 matching bases. The CDR3 contains 14 residues. Germline loops: CDR1 SGDLS, CDR2 YYNGEE. V dropped 4 bases and J dropped 5 bases, with 13 bases sitting between them. In DNA form, the CDR3 reads TGTGCCAGCAGCATGGGAGGGGGTGATCAGCCCCAGCATTTT. It translates to CASSMGGGDQPQHF. Drawing the rest from reference TRBV9 and TRBJ1-5, the complete variable domain is DSGVTQTPKHLITATGQRVTLRCSPRSGDLSVYWYQQSLDQGLQFLIQYYNGEERAKGNILERFSAQQFPDLHSELNLSSLELGDSALYFCASSMGGGDQPQHFGDGTRLSIL.

The genes are TRBV2 and TRBJ1-2, with TRBD1 as a possible D gene (6 bases). The CDR3 length is 14 residues. In germline, CDR1 is SNHLY, CDR2 FYNNEI. V shed 1 base and J shed 2 bases, with 8 bases lying between them. CDR3 residues: CASSEEGDNYGYTF. The CDR3 bases are TGTGCCAGCAGTGAAGAGGGGGACAACTATGGCTACACCTTC.

The rearrangement links TRBV10-3 to TRBJ1-2; D gene unclear. The CDR3 consists of 15 residues. Looked up from germline, CDR1 is ENHRY and CDR2 is SYGVKD. The V end was cut by 0 bases, the J end by 6 bases, with 14 bases between. The CDR3 protein is CAISESSASGDGYTF. CDR3 DNA: TGTGCCATCAGTGAGTCTTCCGCCTCGGGAGATGGCTACACCTTC.

This clone occurred a few times. The V and J genes are TRBV5-1 and TRBJ1-1, with 7 bases identical to TRBD1. This CDR3 comprises 15 residues. Germline loops: CDR1 SGHRS, CDR2 YFSETQ. Trimming removed 0 bases from V and 1 base from J; junction bases left unmatched: 3. This CDR3 is CASSLAQGRNTEAFF. CDR3 bases: TGCGCCAGCAGCTTGGCACAGGGGAGGAACACTGAAGCTTTCTTT.

A word on this clone: The sample holds other DNA sequences that translate to the same CDR3. The chain uses TRBV5-1 and TRBJ2-7; 14 nucleotides align to TRBD2. The CDR3 is made up of 15 amino acids. Germline V CDR1 and CDR2: SGHRS, YFSETQ. The J segment lost 3 bases and the V segment lost 4 bases, leaving 3 bases of the junction unmatched. This chain's CDR3 is CASSPGTSGGYEQYF. CDR3 in DNA: TGCGCCAGCAGCCCGGGGACTAGCGGGGGCTACGAGCAGTACTTC.